This is a list of T cell receptor beta chains from one sample in a study of T cell responses to AZD1222 COVID-19 vaccine. Using immunoSEQ multiplex PCR, the repertoire was profiled, and TCRdb retains in-frame clones only, with some absent. Altogether 120,000 or so clones are present, around 83% being singletons, with the ten largest covering around 3%. The sample here was peripheral blood, taken 28 days after the second AZD1222 dose. Receptor source: an adult who received the AZD1222 COVID-19 vaccine. Both conserved end residues are part of each CDR3. The order of the fields is V gene, D gene, CDR3 length, clone size, J gene, CDR3 DNA, CDR3 protein. D genes are given only for firm matches. Size values are once, few and many counts, or a class for expanded clones, and some rows have none.

TRBV27	TRBD1	13	-	TRBJ1-2	TGTGCCAGCAGCGCCAGACAGGGCTTGGGCTACACCTTC	CASSARQGLGYTF
TRBV4-2	TRBD1	16	-	TRBJ2-2	TGTGCCAGCAGCCAAGAGGGGACAGGGCTCACCGGGGAGCTGTTTTTT	CASSQEGTGLTGELFF
TRBV11-2	-	14	-	TRBJ1-2	TGTGCCAGCAGCCTCTATGGGGGGTACTATGGCTACACCTTC	CASSLYGGYYGYTF
TRBV4-3	-	14	-	TRBJ2-7	TGCGCCAGCAGCCAAAGAGTTTCGGGGAACGAGCAGTACTTC	CASSQRVSGNEQYF
TRBV7-9	-	15	-	TRBJ2-7	TGTGCCAGCAGCTTGGGGGGAAGCTTCTCCTACGAGCAGTACTTC	CASSLGGSFSYEQYF
TRBV4-3	TRBD1	16	-	TRBJ2-2	TGCGCCAGCAGCCAAGGTTCTGGGACAGGCCCCGGGGAGCTGTTTTTT	CASSQGSGTGPGELFF
TRBV18	-	15	-	TRBJ1-2	TGTGCCAGCTCACCAAGGGCGGCGGAGTACTATGGCTACACCTTC	CASSPRAAEYYGYTF
TRBV18	-	14	-	TRBJ1-1	TGTGCCAGCTCACCTTCCTCGCGGAACACTGAAGCTTTCTTT	CASSPSSRNTEAFF
TRBV13	TRBD1	16	-	TRBJ2-2	TGTGCCAGCAGCCCAGGGGGTCGGGGTAGCACCGGGGAGCTGTTTTTT	CASSPGGRGSTGELFF
TRBV7-8	TRBD1	17	-	TRBJ1-1	TGTGCCAGCAGCCTTAGAGCAACGGGACAGTATCATACTGAAGCTTTCTTT	CASSLRATGQYHTEAFF
TRBV2	-	13	once	TRBJ2-1	TGTGCCAGCAAACGAAGGGGGTTCCCTAAGCAGTTCTTC	CASKRRGFPKQFF
TRBV6-5	-	13	-	TRBJ1-5	TGTGCCAGCAGTGACTCTGGGGGTCAGCCCCAGCATTTT	CASSDSGGQPQHF
TRBV6-5	-	14	-	TRBJ1-2	TGTGCCAGCTTTCTAACCCGGGGATCCTATGGCTACACCTTC	CASFLTRGSYGYTF
TRBV30	-	13	-	TRBJ1-2	TGTGCCTGGAGTACGGGTCCTGGCAATGGCTACACCTTC	CAWSTGPGNGYTF
TRBV28	-	12	-	TRBJ1-2	TGTGCCAGCAGTCCCCGGTTAGCCTTCTACACCTTC	CASSPRLAFYTF
TRBV5-1	TRBD1	14	-	TRBJ2-7	TGCGCCAGCAGCCCGACAGGGGCCCCCTACGAGCAGTACTTC	CASSPTGAPYEQYF
TRBV6-1	-	14	-	TRBJ1-4	TGTGCCAGCAGTGAAAGGGGCAGGGCCGAAAAACTGTTTTTT	CASSERGRAEKLFF
TRBV4-1	-	13	-	TRBJ2-7	TGCGCCAGCAGCCAAGACAGGGAATACGAGCAGTACTTC	CASSQDREYEQYF
TRBV29-1	TRBD2	15	-	TRBJ2-3	TGCAGCGTCGGGGGGACTAGCGGAACCACAGATACGCAGTATTTT	CSVGGTSGTTDTQYF
TRBV7-2	-	15	few	TRBJ1-5	TGTGCCAGCAGCTTAGTGGCCGGGCAAAATCAGCCCCAGCATTTT	CASSLVAGQNQPQHF
TRBV5-1	-	13	-	TRBJ2-7	TGCGCCAGCAGCTTGTACAGCCATTACGAGCAGTACTTC	CASSLYSHYEQYF
TRBV14	-	13	-	TRBJ1-1	TGTGCCAGCAGGCCGGCAGGGGCGGATGAAGCTTTCTTT	CASRPAGADEAFF
TRBV5-1	TRBD1	12	once	TRBJ1-2	TGCGCCAGCAGCTTGGAAGGACAGGGGCTAACCTTC	CASSLEGQGLTF
TRBV30	-	14	-	TRBJ2-3	TGTGCCTGGAGTTTGGCCCCCGGGTCGGATACGCAGTATTTT	CAWSLAPGSDTQYF
TRBV7-2	-	12	few	TRBJ2-3	TGTGCCAGCAGTCCTACGGGGGATACGCAGTATTTT	CASSPTGDTQYF
TRBV24-1	-	15	-	TRBJ1-3	TGTGCCACCCGGGCCCCGACACACTCTGGAAACACCATATATTTT	CATRAPTHSGNTIYF
TRBV4-1	TRBD1	15	-	TRBJ1-4	TGCGCCAGCAGCCTACCAGGGGGCACTAATGAAAAACTGTTTTTT	CASSLPGGTNEKLFF
TRBV9	-	17	-	TRBJ1-4	TGTGCCAGCAGCGGTCGGAACAGGGAGGTCAGGATTGAAAAACTGTTTTTT	CASSGRNREVRIEKLFF
TRBV28	TRBD2	14	-	TRBJ2-4	TGTGCCAGCAGTTTCGGGGGGGCCAAAAACATTCAGTACTTC	CASSFGGAKNIQYF
TRBV4-1	-	15	-	TRBJ1-4	TGCGCCAGCAGCTCAGCCGGGACCGGGAATGAAAAACTGTTTTTT	CASSSAGTGNEKLFF
TRBV15	-	13	few	TRBJ1-4	TGTGCCACCAGCTTCAGGATGGATGAAAAACTGTTTTTT	CATSFRMDEKLFF
TRBV30	-	13	-	TRBJ1-4	TGTGCCTGGAGTGTGTGGGGAGAAGAAAAACTGTTTTTT	CAWSVWGEEKLFF
TRBV30	TRBD1	15	-	TRBJ2-1	TGTGCCTGGAGTGCGGGACAGGGGATTTACAATGAGCAGTTCTTC	CAWSAGQGIYNEQFF
TRBV11-1	-	14	-	TRBJ1-1	TGTGCCAGCAGCTTAGATGGTGCGGGACGGGCGGCTTTCTTT	CASSLDGAGRAAFF
TRBV5-1	-	15	-	TRBJ2-5	TGCGCCAGCAGCAAGACAGAACCTGTACCTGGGACCCAGTACTTC	CASSKTEPVPGTQYF
TRBV28	TRBD1	16	-	TRBJ2-6	TGTGCCAGCATGGGACAGGGGCGAGCGGGGGCCAACGTCCTGACTTTC	CASMGQGRAGANVLTF
TRBV5-4	-	16	-	TRBJ2-3	TGTGCCAGCGCCACCCTGAGGGGGGCGTCCACAGATACGCAGTATTTT	CASATLRGASTDTQYF
TRBV3-1/TRBV3-2	-	18	-	TRBJ1-2	TGTGCCAGCAGCCAAGCTTGGACAATGCCACTAAACCCCTATGGCTACACCTTC	CASSQAWTMPLNPYGYTF
TRBV6-5	TRBD2	15	once	TRBJ2-2	TGTGCCAGCAAACTAGCGGGGCCGAACACCGGGGAGCTGTTTTTT	CASKLAGPNTGELFF
TRBV5-1	-	15	-	TRBJ2-7	TGCGCCAGCAGCTTGGGATACGGGATGTCCTACGAGCAGTACTTC	CASSLGYGMSYEQYF
TRBV19	TRBD2	13	-	TRBJ2-7	TGTGCCAGTACTGGCGGGGGGCCCCTGGAGCAGTACTTC	CASTGGGPLEQYF
TRBV27	-	13	-	TRBJ2-7	TGTGCCAGCAGCTCAGGTCCGGGCTACGAGCAGTACTTC	CASSSGPGYEQYF
TRBV7-3	-	13	-	TRBJ2-3	TGTGCCAGCAGCTTGGTGAAGGACGACACGCAGTATTTT	CASSLVKDDTQYF
TRBV7-9	-	15	-	TRBJ2-3	TGTGCCAGCAGCCCGCCGGACAGATACACAGATACGCAGTATTTT	CASSPPDRYTDTQYF